The T cell receptor beta chain under discussion was sequenced for a study of cytomegalovirus exposure and HLA in healthy donors. Study-wide findings and caveats: As immune exposure information, only CMV serostatus was available. Sequencing probably produced one cluster of sequence variants that were highly shared. It was shown in a later analysis that HLA-associated TCR beta chains were more clonally expanded than other, equally common chains.

With respect to this clone: The antigen is undetermined.

Germline V lookup: CDR1 MNHEY, CDR2 SVGAGI. Trimming cost V 2 bases and J 4 bases, with 6 bases left between them. The CDR3 contains 13 residues. The PCR ran on 60 Vbeta and 13 Jbeta primers. Here immunoSEQ multiplex PCR was the method, and the copy in TCRdb shows in-frame clones only, minus some. Its clone listing holds about 99,000 clones. Sequenced sample: PBMCs. The TCR comes from a man in his forties or fifties in good health and CMV-seronegative. V gene TRBV6-5 combines with J gene TRBJ2-4; possibly TRBD1 for D (5 bases). Here the CDR3 DNA reads TGTGCCAGCAGTTACGGGGCAAAAAACATTCAGTACTTC. Translated, it gives CASSYGAKNIQYF.